The clone carrying this T cell receptor (beta chain) has just a few counts. Its antigen is unidentified. Healthy individuals of Caucasian origin from Russia, aged about 6 to 100, served as donors. No fewer than 6 million PBMCs went into each sample. These data originate in a study of blood T cells in healthy people across ages. This CDR3 has 15 residues. The germline gives CDR1 KGHSH, CDR2 LQKENI. With 0 bases removed from V and 4 bases from J, the gap between germline ends came to 12 bases. A second PCR, run for about 6 to 11 cycles, used a sample-barcoded 5' primer plus a J-beta primer mix. TCRdb reanalysed the 5' RACE reads using MiXCR and keeps one entry per CDR3 protein. The sample holds more than 1.4 million distinct CDR3 sequences, approximately 40% seen once. Findings and caveats of the study: What prevented conclusive comparison of naive and antigen-experienced cells was that PBMCs were unsorted.

Sample: blood. This rearrangement joins TRBV18 to TRBJ2-5, with D possibly TRBD2 on 6 matching bases. This sequence was found in a woman aged 18-29 years in good health. CDR3 bases: TGTGCCAGCTCACCACCAACCCGAGCGGGAGAGACCCAGTACTTC. Amino acids: CASSPPTRAGETQYF. Drawing the rest from reference TRBV18 and TRBJ2-5, the complete variable domain is NAGVMQNPRHLVRRRGQEARLRCSPMKGHSHVYWYRQLPEEGLKFMVYLQKENIIDESGMPKERFSAEFPKEGPSILRIQQVVRGDSAAYFCASSPPTRAGETQYFGPGTRLLVL.